Following are 20 T cell receptor beta chains from one sample sequenced in a study of blood T cell repertoires in COVID-19. Sequenced by immunoSEQ multiplex PCR; TCRdb stores in-frame clones only, minus some. This table holds tens of thousands of clones, around 91% found once. The sample consisted of peripheral blood. Receptors were obtained from a man aged 50-60 years with active COVID-19.

This clone appeared once. The rearrangement links TRBV2 to TRBJ1-1; 11 nucleotides agree with TRBD1. Germline-derived CDR1 and CDR2 are SNHLY and FYNNEI. The CDR3 consists of 14 residues. Losses at the gene ends were 6 bases for V and 5 bases for J; bases not matched to a gene: 5. The CDR3 DNA sequence: TGTGCCAGCAGGAAGGACAGGGGGCCGACTGAAGCTTTCTTT. It encodes CASRKDRGPTEAFF.

The V call is TRBV6-4, the J call TRBJ2-1; 7 bases fit TRBD1. The CDR3 runs to 12 residues. V dropped 5 bases and J dropped 8; count of bases not matched to a gene: 3. CDR1 is MRHNA and CDR2 is SNTAGT in the germline V gene. The CDR3 is CASSRTGHEQFF. CDR3 nucleotides: TGTGCCAGCAGTCGGACAGGCCATGAGCAGTTCTTC.

The rearrangement uses TRBV9 and TRBJ1-4; D might be TRBD1 (6 bases). The CDR3 totals 15 residues. Germline V gene data show CDR1 as SGDLS and CDR2 as YYNGEE. With 4 bases removed from V and 4 bases from J, the gap between germline ends came to 14 bases. CDR3 sequence: CASSPTTGVNEKLFF. The DNA for the CDR3 is TGTGCCAGCAGCCCTACGACAGGCGTTAATGAAAAACTGTTTTTT.

The chain uses TRBV7-9 and TRBJ1-2; 10 positions match TRBD1. The CDR3 consists of 15 residues. Trimming at V came to 1 base and at J to 5 bases, leaving 4 bases not matched to a gene. Per the germline V gene, CDR1 is SEHNR and CDR2 is FQNEAQ (reference sequence). CDR3 sequence: CASSLVGTGEYGYTF. The DNA of the CDR3 is TGTGCCAGCAGCTTAGTTGGGACAGGGGAATATGGCTACACCTTC.

The CDR3 DNA reads TGTGCCTGGAGTACGGGGAGGGATGGCTACACCTTC. The encoded protein is CAWSTGRDGYTF. The chain recombines TRBV30 with TRBJ1-2; no reliable D call. The CDR3 spans 12 residues. Trimming took off 2 bases at V and 6 bases at J, with 10 bases between the two ends. CDR1 GTSNPN and CDR2 SVGIG come from the germline V gene (reference sequence).

V and J are TRBV28 and TRBJ2-3, with no clear D. The CDR3 is made up of 14 amino acids. The V end was cut by 3 bases, the J end by 5 bases, with 12 bases between. CDR1 and CDR2 (germline): MDHEN, SYDVKM. CDR3 region: CASSFGSLQDTQYF. The CDR3 DNA sequence: TGTGCCAGCAGTTTCGGTAGCCTCCAAGATACGCAGTATTTT.

V is TRBV4-1 and J is TRBJ2-7, with TRBD1 matching 9 bases. CDR3 length: 16 amino acids. CDR1 is MGHRA, CDR2 YSYEKL, per germline. J gave up 7 bases and V 1 base, and 11 bases lay outside the gene matches. CDR3 loop: CASSQGGGTGSGEQYF. The CDR3 nucleotides read TGCGCCAGCAGCCAAGGCGGCGGGACAGGGTCCGGGGAGCAGTACTTC.

This clone came up a few times. CDR3 DNA: TGTGCCACCAGTGATTTGGACCGCAGGCATATTCAGTACTTC. Protein sequence: CATSDLDRRHIQYF. The chain employs TRBV24-1 and TRBJ2-4; D unclear. CDR1 and CDR2 (germline): KGHDR, SFDVKD. There are 14 residues in the CDR3. V dropped 0 bases and J dropped 10 bases, with 12 bases sitting between them.

This clone was observed a handful of times. The chain recombines TRBV6-2 or TRBV6-3 with TRBJ2-7; 7 bases are a match to TRBD2. CDR1 MNHEY and CDR2 SVGEGT come from the germline V gene. The CDR3 is 14 amino acids. The V segment lost 2 bases and the J segment 2 bases; nucleotides outside the gene matches: 3. CDR3 sequence (DNA): TGTGCCAGCAGTTACGGAACTAGCGCCTACGAGCAGTACTTC. Translating gives CASSYGTSAYEQYF.

J is TRBJ1-4 and V is TRBV5-1; TRBD1 agrees at 7 bases. The CDR3 covers 16 residues. Trimming removed 4 bases from V and 0 bases from J; junction bases left unmatched: 6. In germline, CDR1 is SGHRS, CDR2 YFSETQ. CDR3 sequence reads: CASSTGQASTNEKLFF. DNA for the CDR3: TGCGCCAGCAGCACCGGACAGGCCTCAACTAATGAAAAACTGTTTTTT. Full variable domain (outside the CDR3, taken from reference TRBV5-1 and TRBJ1-4): KAGVTQTPRYLIKTRGQQVTLSCSPISGHRSVSWYQQTPGQGLQFLFEYFSETQRNKGNFPGRFSGRQFSNSRSEMNVSTLELGDSALYLCASSTGQASTNEKLFFGSGTQLSVL.

The rearrangement links TRBV7-9 to TRBJ2-1; D is undetermined. The V and J ends lost 2 bases and 11 bases respectively, with 10 bases between them. In germline, CDR1 is SEHNR, CDR2 FQNEAQ (reference sequence). This CDR3 comprises 12 residues. CDR3 sequence reads: CASSLSRNQQFF. The CDR3 bases are TGTGCCAGCAGCTTAAGTAGAAACCAGCAGTTCTTC.

This clone came up once. The chain links TRBV19 to TRBJ2-5; a weak D match, TRBD1 (5 bases). The CDR3 is made up of 12 amino acids. Looked up from germline, CDR1 is LNHDA and CDR2 is SQIVND (reference sequence). Trimming left V 3 bases short and J 7 bases short, with 9 bases between. The CDR3 spells CASSIPQGTQYF. The DNA of the CDR3 is TGTGCCAGTAGTATTCCCCAGGGGACCCAGTACTTC.

The chain links TRBV5-6 to TRBJ2-7; D is perhaps TRBD2 (6 bases). The CDR3 covers 11 residues. The germline V gene encodes CDR1 SGHDT and CDR2 YYEEEE. The V end was cut by 2 bases, the J end by 7 bases, with 7 bases between. The chain's CDR3 is CASSFGGEQYF. CDR3 in DNA: TGTGCCAGCAGCTTCGGGGGTGAGCAGTACTTC.

The CDR3 loop is CASSLRAPEYGYTF. DNA for the CDR3: TGCGCCAGCAGCTTAAGAGCGCCGGAGTATGGCTACACCTTC. This sequence joins TRBV5-1 and TRBJ1-2; no reliable D call. Germline-derived CDR1 and CDR2 are SGHRS and YFSETQ. Trimming cost V 2 bases and J 5 bases, with 13 bases left between them. CDR3 length equals 14 residues. The full variable domain, with the rest looked up from reference TRBV5-1 and TRBJ1-2, is KAGVTQTPRYLIKTRGQQVTLSCSPISGHRSVSWYQQTPGQGLQFLFEYFSETQRNKGNFPGRFSGRQFSNSRSEMNVSTLELGDSALYLCASSLRAPEYGYTFGSGTRLTVV.

The genes are TRBV7-9 and TRBJ2-4, with D possibly being TRBD1 (6 bases). CDR3 length: 15 residues. The germline CDR1 and CDR2 sequences are SEHNR and FQNEAQ (reference sequence). Trimming shortened V by 0 bases and J by 6 bases, and 12 bases separated the two germline ends. CDR3 loop: CASSLAQGNINIQYF. The DNA of the CDR3 is TGTGCCAGCAGCTTAGCCCAGGGGAATATAAACATTCAGTACTTC.

This clone was counted between two and nine times. This chain uses TRBV27 with TRBJ2-1; maybe TRBD2 (6 bases). CDR3 length: 13 amino acids. CDR1 and CDR2 (germline): MNHEY, SMNVEV (reference sequence). V was cut by 5 bases and J by 9 bases, with 14 bases left in between. The DNA of the CDR3 is TGTGCCAGCAGTATTCGGAGGGCTGGTGAGCAGTTCTTC. This gives the protein CASSIRRAGEQFF.

The chain employs TRBV5-1 and TRBJ1-1; perhaps TRBD1 as D (6 bases). Germline assignment: CDR1 SGHRS and CDR2 YFSETQ. The CDR3 totals 15 residues. Between the trimmed V and J ends, which lost 1 base and 5 bases, there was a span of 15 bases. Here the CDR3 DNA reads TGCGCCAGCAGCTTGTCACAGGGCATGAGGACTGAAGCTTTCTTT. Translation: CASSLSQGMRTEAFF.

The J gene is TRBJ1-6, the V gene TRBV4-3; weak D call: TRBD1 (5 bases). CDR1 and CDR2 (germline): LGHNA, YSLEER. CDR3 length: 18 residues. The V end was cut by 0 bases, the J end by 0 bases, with 12 bases between. For the CDR3, the DNA is TGCGCCAGCAGCCAAGATCAAAGACAGTTCTCCTATAATTCACCCCTCCACTTT. It encodes CASSQDQRQFSYNSPLHF.

The genes are TRBV5-8 and TRBJ1-6; TRBD1 might be the D (5 bases). Looked up from germline, CDR1 is SGHTS and CDR2 is YDEGEE. The V end was cut by 7 bases, the J end by 9 bases, with 17 bases between. This CDR3 comprises 14 residues. The CDR3 loop is CASRWGVGSSPLHF. CDR3 nucleotide sequence: TGTGCCAGCCGCTGGGGGGTCGGTTCTTCACCCCTCCACTTT.

The chain couples TRBV27 to TRBJ1-1; 8 bases are shared with TRBD1. V shed 6 bases, J shed 9 bases, and the junction held 6 bases outside the gene matches. Looked up from germline, CDR1 is MNHEY and CDR2 is SMNVEV (reference sequence). CDR3 length: 12 amino acids. The CDR3 DNA reads as TGTGCCAGCAGAGGGACAGGCTCCAAAGCTTTCTTT. It codes for CASRGTGSKAFF.